This T cell receptor beta chain is drawn from a study of siplizumab effects on memory and regulatory T cells. Study observations and caveats: Sequences that were alloreactive and traceable to unstimulated CD4+ memory cells were significantly reduced by siplizumab.

Measured with immunoSEQ multiplex PCR; TCRdb has only the in-frame clones, and not every one. The repertoire holds 70,000 to 95,000 clones, roughly 96% seen once, with around 0.029% in the top ten. Trimming cost V 2 bases and J 9 bases, with 11 bases left between them. Germline-derived CDR1 and CDR2 are MNHNS and SASEGT. The CDR3 extends over 13 amino acids. On this clone: Its specificity is unknown.

The genes are TRBV6-1 and TRBJ2-1, with D perhaps TRBD2 (6 bases). The TCR comes from a human donor in good health. The sample taken for sequencing was naive CD4+ T cells sorted from blood. CDR3 protein: CASSESRRGEQFF. CDR3 nucleotides: TGTGCCAGCAGTGAATCGAGGAGGGGTGAGCAGTTCTTC.